This entry lists 30 T cell receptor beta chains sequenced from one sample in a study of spatial heterogeneity in lung cancer. TCRdb independently ran MiXCR on the 5' RACE reads; one entry per CDR3 protein. The table lists about 92,000 distinct CDR3 sequences, approximately 12% of them singletons. Noted time point: sample taken at primary tumor resection. The sample here was PBMCs, taken at surgery. Receptors originate from a male donor with early-stage non-small cell lung cancer.

This clonotype has a handful of counts. The V call is TRBV6-6, the J call TRBJ1-1, with D possibly TRBD1 on 6 matching bases. The CDR3 loop spans 15 amino acids. The germline gives CDR1 MNHNY, CDR2 SVGAGI (reference sequence). Trimming took 5 bases from V and 2 from J, leaving 15 bases between them. The CDR3 coding sequence is TGTGCCAGCAGTCGGACCCCCAGGGGTAACACTGAAGCTTTCTTT. Protein: CASSRTPRGNTEAFF.

This clonotype showed up many times. The gene calls are TRBV9 and TRBJ2-5, with 9 bases aligning to TRBD1. The V segment lost 4 bases and the J segment 3 bases; nucleotides outside the gene matches: 4. Germline-derived CDR1 and CDR2 are SGDLS and YYNGEE. This CDR3 is 14 amino acids long. CDR3 in DNA: TGTGCCAGCAGCTCCGACAGGGGGAAAGAGACCCAGTACTTC. It is translated as CASSSDRGKETQYF.

This clonotype showed up just a few times. The CDR3, as DNA: TGCAGTGCTTTGTTCGAGAGGACTAGCGGGCCCTACGAGCAGTACTTC. Amino acids: CSALFERTSGPYEQYF. J is TRBJ2-7 and V is TRBV20-1; TRBD2 matches 11 bases. V gave up 5 bases and J gave up 2 bases; unmatched junction bases: 11. This CDR3 has 16 residues. Germline CDR1 is DFQATT and CDR2 is SNEGSKA (reference sequence).

Notes on this clonotype: A much larger clone lies one base from this, so it may be a read error. J is TRBJ2-3 and V is TRBV5-1; 9 positions match TRBD1. Germline V gives CDR1 SGHRS, CDR2 YFSETQ. The CDR3 sequence is 14 residues long. For the CDR3, the DNA is TGCGCCGGCAGCCCGTGGACAGGGGCAGATACGCAGTATTTT. Its translation is CAGSPWTGADTQYF.

The V gene is TRBV7-2, the J gene TRBJ1-5, with D possibly TRBD1 on 5 matching bases. In germline, CDR1 is SGHTA, CDR2 FQGNSA. The CDR3 length is 14 residues. Trimming took 5 bases from V and 7 from J, leaving 15 bases between them. In DNA, the CDR3 is TGTGCCAGCAGCGCCCGTTCAGGGAACCAGCCCCAGCATTTT. Translating it yields CASSARSGNQPQHF.

CDR3 in amino acids: CASSPRRETEAFF. The CDR3 coding sequence is TGTGCCAGCAGCCCTCGAAGGGAGACTGAAGCTTTCTTT. This chain uses TRBV3-1 with TRBJ1-1; D ambiguous. CDR1 is LGHDT, CDR2 YNNKEL, per germline (reference sequence). V was cut by 4 bases and J by 5 bases, with 11 bases left in between. The CDR3 covers 13 residues.

This clonotype was picked up many times. This sequence joins TRBV5-6 and TRBJ2-5; a possible D gene is TRBD1 (6 bases). V shed 4 bases and J shed 4 bases, with 17 bases lying between them. There are 15 residues in the CDR3. Germline-derived CDR1 and CDR2 are SGHDT and YYEEEE. CDR3 loop: CASSDRSFGRETQYF. The CDR3 DNA follows: TGTGCCAGCAGCGACAGGTCCTTTGGCAGAGAGACCCAGTACTTC.

The chain recombines TRBV6-5 with TRBJ2-7; a weak D match, TRBD2 (7 bases). V lost 2 bases, J lost 3 bases, and 11 bases lay in between. Germline CDR1 MNHEY, CDR2 SVGAGI. The CDR3 is 14 residues long. DNA for the CDR3: TGTGCCAGCAGTTACAGGGGGGGCCTCTACGAGCAGTACTTC. It specifies CASSYRGGLYEQYF.

The chain uses TRBV7-8 and TRBJ2-7, with 7 bases aligning to TRBD2. Germline V gene lookup returns CDR1 SGHVS and CDR2 FQNEAQ. Trimming at V came to 4 bases and at J to 4 bases, leaving 7 bases not matched to a gene. This CDR3 comprises 14 residues. The CDR3 region is CASSYGGSEYEQYF. The CDR3 DNA reads TGTGCCAGCAGCTATGGCGGGAGCGAGTACGAGCAGTACTTC.

This clonotype appeared a few times. The DNA of the CDR3 is TGTGCCAGCAGTCCTTCAGGGGCGACTAATGAAAAACTGTTTTTT. Translating it yields CASSPSGATNEKLFF. The rearrangement joins TRBV12-3 or TRBV12-4 to TRBJ1-4, with D tentatively TRBD1 (6 bases). The CDR3 length is 15 residues. With 5 bases removed from V and 2 bases from J, the gap between germline ends came to 12 bases.

This clonotype came up a few times. The rearrangement uses TRBV27 and TRBJ1-2; tentative D call: TRBD1 (5 bases). The CDR3 extends over 15 amino acids. Deletions cut 3 bases from V and 2 bases from J, with 13 bases between. The V gene's germline CDR1 is MNHEY and CDR2 SMNVEV (reference sequence). The CDR3 is CASSFHLSGNYGYTF. The CDR3 DNA reads TGTGCCAGCAGTTTTCATCTATCAGGGAACTATGGCTACACCTTC.

With respect to this clonotype: A much larger clone differs by one base, so this may be a read error. The rearrangement joins TRBV6-5 to TRBJ1-5; D call uncertain. The CDR3 has 14 amino acids. Trimming took off 3 bases at V and 5 bases at J, with 11 bases between the two ends. Germline V gene sequence: CDR1 MNHEY, CDR2 SVGAGI. This CDR3 reads CASSYGVGYQPQHF. The CDR3 nucleotides read TGTGCCAGCAGTTATGGTGTAGGCTATCAGCCCCAGCATTTT.

The rearrangement uses TRBV7-9 and TRBJ2-5, with D possibly being TRBD1 (6 bases). V was pared by 5 bases and J by 4 bases, with 14 bases between. Germline V gives CDR1 SEHNR, CDR2 FQNEAQ (reference sequence). This CDR3 is built from 14 residues. The DNA of the CDR3 is TGTGCCAGCAGCCCCCAGACAGGTCGAGAGACCCAGTACTTC. It codes for CASSPQTGRETQYF.

The table lists this clonotype with many counts. This chain connects TRBV7-8 to TRBJ2-2, with unresolved D. With 5 bases removed from V and 4 bases from J, the gap between germline ends came to 20 bases. Germline CDR1 is SGHVS and CDR2 is FQNEAQ. The CDR3 sequence is 17 residues long. CDR3: CASSTVLVTAPTGELFF. The DNA for the CDR3 is TGTGCCAGCAGCACGGTTTTGGTCACAGCTCCCACCGGGGAGCTGTTTTTT.

This chain joins TRBV19 and TRBJ1-2, with 10 bases lining up with TRBD1. This CDR3 contains 14 residues. V dropped 8 bases and J dropped 3; count of bases not matched to a gene: 6. Germline CDR1 reads LNHDA; CDR2 reads SQIVND (reference sequence). The DNA of the CDR3 is TGTGCCAGTCGTACCGGGACAGGGGACTATGGCTACACCTTC. It specifies CASRTGTGDYGYTF.

The V call is TRBV20-1, the J call TRBJ2-3, with D unresolved. Trimming cost V 3 bases and J 1 base, with 5 bases left between them. Germline V CDR1 and CDR2: DFQATT, SNEGSKA (reference sequence). This CDR3 contains 12 residues. The CDR3 loop reads CSASPRTDTQYF. The CDR3 bases are TGCAGTGCTAGCCCCCGCACAGATACGCAGTATTTT.

There are a few counts of this clonotype. The chain couples TRBV11-1 to TRBJ2-7, with TRBD2 matching over 9 bases. The V gene's germline CDR1 is SGHAT and CDR2 FQDESV (reference sequence). The CDR3 totals 15 residues. The V gene end was trimmed by 3 bases and the J gene end by 2 bases; junction bases not matched to a gene: 5. CDR3 region: CASSFSGRIAYEQYF. The CDR3 nucleotides read TGTGCCAGCAGCTTTAGCGGGAGAATTGCCTACGAGCAGTACTTC.

This clonotype was counted ten times or more. The chain links TRBV10-3 to TRBJ1-1, with no clear D. The CDR3 loop spans 11 amino acids. Germline loops: CDR1 ENHRY, CDR2 SYGVKD. V lost 3 bases and J 6 bases, leaving 5 bases between the germline ends. The CDR3 spells CAISDNAEAFF. For the CDR3, the DNA is TGTGCCATCAGTGATAACGCTGAAGCTTTCTTT.

This clonotype has at least ten counts. As DNA, the CDR3 is TGTGCCAGCAGTTCTCGGACCTTGAACACTGAAGCTTTCTTT. Its translation is CASSSRTLNTEAFF. J is TRBJ1-1 and V is TRBV2; D is undetermined. The germline gives CDR1 SNHLY, CDR2 FYNNEI. The CDR3 contains 14 residues. V gave up 5 bases and J gave up 0 bases, with 10 bases separating them.

There are a few counts of this clonotype. V and J are TRBV29-1 and TRBJ1-1, with D possibly being TRBD1 (5 bases). Trimming removed 3 bases from V and 5 bases from J, with 10 bases in between. This CDR3 comprises 12 residues. The germline gives CDR1 SQVTM, CDR2 ANQGSEA. The chain's CDR3 is CSVEGVRTEAFF. CDR3 coding DNA: TGCAGCGTTGAGGGGGTCCGGACTGAAGCTTTCTTT.

Here the CDR3 reads CASTWQGRTGELFF. The CDR3 DNA is TGTGCCAGCACCTGGCAGGGGAGAACCGGGGAGCTGTTTTTT. The chain links TRBV2 to TRBJ2-2, with D perhaps TRBD1 (6 bases). Germline CDR1 is SNHLY and CDR2 is FYNNEI. The CDR3 consists of 14 residues. V gave up 7 bases and J gave up 5 bases, with 14 bases separating them.

V is TRBV20-1 and J is TRBJ2-7; TRBD1 aligns across 10 bases. CDR1 is DFQATT and CDR2 is SNEGSKA in the germline V gene (reference sequence). The CDR3 is 13 amino acids. V gave up 6 bases and J gave up 5 bases; unmatched junction bases: 7. For the CDR3, the DNA is TGCAGTGCCGAGCGGACAGGGGGGGACGAGCAGTACTTC. This gives the protein CSAERTGGDEQYF.

A few counts support this clonotype. For the CDR3, the DNA is TGCAGTGCTATATCCGGCGGGGGCGTCTACAATGAGCAGTTCTTC. It translates to CSAISGGGVYNEQFF. J is TRBJ2-1 and V is TRBV20-1, with a possible D match to TRBD2 (7 bases). V lost 4 bases and J 3 bases, leaving 16 bases between the germline ends. The CDR3 length is 15 residues. Per germline, CDR1 DFQATT and CDR2 SNEGSKA (reference sequence).

In this sample, this clonotype turned up a few times. The CDR3: CASTDAHGNSGELFF. DNA for the CDR3: TGTGCCAGCACAGACGCTCACGGCAACTCCGGGGAGCTGTTTTTT. The chain combines TRBV9 with TRBJ2-2, with D unclear. This CDR3 has 15 residues. V lost 6 bases and J 6 bases, leaving 18 bases between the germline ends. Germline V CDR1 and CDR2: SGDLS, YYNGEE.

This clonotype appeared a few times. The chain links TRBV20-1 to TRBJ2-6, with 12 bases lining up with TRBD2. The trim removed 4 bases at V and 4 bases at J, leaving 5 bases unmatched. This CDR3 is 16 amino acids long. The germline CDR1 and CDR2 sequences are DFQATT and SNEGSKA (reference sequence). In nucleotides, the CDR3 is TGCAGTGCTACTAGCGGGGGGGCCCTCGGGGCCAACGTCCTGACTTTC. Amino acids: CSATSGGALGANVLTF.

In its sample, this clonotype was seen many times. This chain connects TRBV10-3 to TRBJ2-5, with 10 bases aligning to TRBD2. Germline lookup yields CDR1 ENHRY and CDR2 SYGVKD. The CDR3 runs to 14 residues. V gave up 7 bases and J gave up 5 bases; unmatched junction bases: 7. CDR3 coding DNA: TGTGCCATCAATCCGGGGACTAGCGATGAGACCCAGTACTTC. Protein product: CAINPGTSDETQYF.

There are a few counts of this clonotype. The V and J genes are TRBV9 and TRBJ2-1, with 12 bases identical to TRBD1. The CDR3 consists of 14 residues. V gave up 7 bases and J gave up 7 bases; unmatched junction bases: 6. Germline CDR1 reads SGDLS; CDR2 reads YYNGEE. The CDR3 DNA is TGTGCCAGCGGTCGGGACAGGGGGCGAAATGAGCAGTTCTTC. This codes for CASGRDRGRNEQFF.

The sample holds a few counts of this clonotype. This sequence joins TRBV13 and TRBJ1-5; 9 bases match TRBD1. Germline CDR1 is PRHDT and CDR2 is FYEKMQ (reference sequence). Trimming at V came to 5 bases and at J to 9 bases, leaving 11 bases not matched to a gene. The CDR3 sequence is 15 residues long. The CDR3: CASSRMGQGLGPQHF. CDR3 bases: TGTGCCAGCAGCCGGATGGGACAGGGCCTGGGGCCCCAGCATTTT.

In this sample, this clonotype turned up a few times. V and J are TRBV7-2 and TRBJ2-1; 10 bases agree with TRBD1. J lost 6 bases, V lost 2 bases, and 1 base had no gene match. CDR3 length: 14 amino acids. Germline values: CDR1 SGHTA, CDR2 FQGNSA. The CDR3 is CASSLWDRGNEQFF. The CDR3 DNA is TGTGCCAGCAGCTTATGGGACAGGGGCAATGAGCAGTTCTTC.

The CDR3, as DNA: TGTGCCAGCAGTCTAACCTCATACTCCTACGAGCAGTACTTC. Translating gives CASSLTSYSYEQYF. The V and J genes are TRBV28 and TRBJ2-7; no reliable D call. The CDR3 is 14 residues long. Germline V CDR1 and CDR2: MDHEN, SYDVKM. Trimming cost V 5 bases and J 0 bases, with 11 bases left between them.